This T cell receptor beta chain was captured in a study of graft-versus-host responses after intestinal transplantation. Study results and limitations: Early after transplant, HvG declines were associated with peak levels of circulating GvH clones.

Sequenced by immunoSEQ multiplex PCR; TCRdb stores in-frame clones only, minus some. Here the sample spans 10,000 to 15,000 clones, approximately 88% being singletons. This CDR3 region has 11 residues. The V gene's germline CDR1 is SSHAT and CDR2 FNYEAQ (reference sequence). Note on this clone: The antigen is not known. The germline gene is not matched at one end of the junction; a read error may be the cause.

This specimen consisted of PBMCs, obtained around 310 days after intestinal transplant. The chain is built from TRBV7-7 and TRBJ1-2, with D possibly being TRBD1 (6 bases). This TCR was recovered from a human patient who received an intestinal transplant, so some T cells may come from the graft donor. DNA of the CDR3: TGTGCTAGCAGCGACAGGTTTGGCTACACCTTC. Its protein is CASSDRFGYTF.